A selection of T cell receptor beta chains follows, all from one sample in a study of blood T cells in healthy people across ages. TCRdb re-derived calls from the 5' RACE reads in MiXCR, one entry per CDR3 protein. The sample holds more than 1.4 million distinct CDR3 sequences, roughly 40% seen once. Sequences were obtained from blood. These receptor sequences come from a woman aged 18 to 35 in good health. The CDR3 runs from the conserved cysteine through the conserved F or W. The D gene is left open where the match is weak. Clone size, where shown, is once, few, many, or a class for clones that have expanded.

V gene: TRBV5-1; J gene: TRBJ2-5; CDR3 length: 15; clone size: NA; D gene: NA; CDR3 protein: CASSLRAGSQETQYF; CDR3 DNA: TGCGCCAGCAGCTTGAGGGCAGGCTCCCAAGAGACCCAGTACTTC
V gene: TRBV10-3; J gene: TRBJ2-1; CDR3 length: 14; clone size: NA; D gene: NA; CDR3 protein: CAISGPEPYNEQFF; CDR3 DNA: TGTGCCATCAGTGGGCCCGAACCCTACAATGAGCAGTTCTTC
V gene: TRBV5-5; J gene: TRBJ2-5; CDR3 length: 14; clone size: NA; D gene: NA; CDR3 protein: CASSLQGIVETQYF; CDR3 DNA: TGTGCCAGCAGCCTTCAGGGAATAGTAGAGACCCAGTACTTC
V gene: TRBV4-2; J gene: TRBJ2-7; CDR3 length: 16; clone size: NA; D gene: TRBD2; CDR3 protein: CASSQDLSGGGYEQYF; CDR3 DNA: TGTGCCAGCAGCCAAGACCTGAGCGGGGGAGGCTACGAGCAGTACTTC
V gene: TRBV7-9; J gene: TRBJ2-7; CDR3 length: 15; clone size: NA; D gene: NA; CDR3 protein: CASSLRTPSSYEQYF; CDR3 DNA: TGTGCCAGCAGCTTACGGACACCGAGCTCCTACGAGCAGTACTTC
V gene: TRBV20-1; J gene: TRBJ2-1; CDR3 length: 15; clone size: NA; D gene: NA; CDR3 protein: CSARRLWVGDNEQFF; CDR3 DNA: TGCAGTGCTCGGCGGCTGTGGGTGGGAGACAATGAGCAGTTCTTC
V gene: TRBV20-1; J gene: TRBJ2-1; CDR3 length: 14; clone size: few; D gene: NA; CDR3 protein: CSATDGLLYNEQFF; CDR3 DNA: TGCAGTGCCACAGACGGACTACTCTACAATGAGCAGTTCTTC
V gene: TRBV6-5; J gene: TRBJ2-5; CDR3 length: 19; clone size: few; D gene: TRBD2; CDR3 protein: CASSYSAGLAGVPGETQYF; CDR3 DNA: TGTGCCAGCAGTTACTCGGCAGGTCTAGCGGGAGTCCCAGGAGAGACCCAGTACTTC
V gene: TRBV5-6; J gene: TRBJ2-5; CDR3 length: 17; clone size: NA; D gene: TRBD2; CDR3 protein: CASSWLDGGGIEETQYF; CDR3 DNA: TGTGCCAGCAGTTGGCTTGACGGCGGGGGAATAGAAGAGACCCAGTACTTC
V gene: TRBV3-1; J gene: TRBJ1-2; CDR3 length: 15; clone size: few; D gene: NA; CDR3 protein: CASSHFGRVPYGYTF; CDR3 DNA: TGTGCCAGCAGCCACTTTGGGAGGGTCCCCTATGGCTACACCTTC
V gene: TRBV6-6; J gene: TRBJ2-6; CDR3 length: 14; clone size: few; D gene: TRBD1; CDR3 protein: CASSYGTGLDVLTF; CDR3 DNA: TGTGCCAGCAGTTACGGGACAGGGTTGGACGTCCTGACTTTC
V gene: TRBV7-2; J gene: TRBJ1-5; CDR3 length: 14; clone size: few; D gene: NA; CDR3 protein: CASSFGLGVQPQHF; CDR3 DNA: TGTGCCAGCAGCTTTGGTCTCGGGGTCCAGCCCCAGCATTTT
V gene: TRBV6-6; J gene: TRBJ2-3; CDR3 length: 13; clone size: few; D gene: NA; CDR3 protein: CASTPSTIDTQYF; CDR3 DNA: TGTGCCAGCACCCCCTCTACTATAGATACGCAGTATTTT
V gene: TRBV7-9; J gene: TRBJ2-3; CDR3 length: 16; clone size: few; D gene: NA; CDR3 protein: CASSLIQSSFTDTQYF; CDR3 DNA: TGTGCCAGCAGCTTAATTCAGTCTAGCTTCACAGATACGCAGTATTTT
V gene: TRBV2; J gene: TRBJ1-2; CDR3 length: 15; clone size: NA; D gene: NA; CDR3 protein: CASSETGRASYGYTF; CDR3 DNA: TGTGCCAGCAGTGAAACGGGCAGGGCCTCCTATGGCTACACCTTC
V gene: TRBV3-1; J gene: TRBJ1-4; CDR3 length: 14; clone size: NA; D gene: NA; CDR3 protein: CASSPSGRGEKLFF; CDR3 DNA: TGTGCCAGCAGCCCATCCGGCCGGGGGGAAAAACTGTTTTTT
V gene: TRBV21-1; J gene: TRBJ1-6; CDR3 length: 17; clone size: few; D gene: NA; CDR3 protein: CASSPQHTSSYNSPLHF; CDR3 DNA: TGTGCCAGCAGCCCCCAGCACACGAGCTCCTATAATTCACCCCTCCACTTT
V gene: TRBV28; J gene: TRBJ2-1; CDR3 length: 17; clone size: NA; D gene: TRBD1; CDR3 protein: CASSWRDRGQTFYEQFF; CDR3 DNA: TGTGCCAGCAGTTGGCGGGACAGGGGGCAAACATTCTATGAGCAGTTCTTC
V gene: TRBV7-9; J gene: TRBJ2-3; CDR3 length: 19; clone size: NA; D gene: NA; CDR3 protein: CASSLALTVGLRNTDTQYF; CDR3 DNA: TGTGCCAGCAGCTTAGCGCTAACCGTAGGACTACGGAACACAGATACGCAGTATTTT
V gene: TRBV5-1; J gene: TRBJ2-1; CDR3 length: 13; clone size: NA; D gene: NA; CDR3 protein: CASSSQIQGGEFF; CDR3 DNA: TGCGCCAGCAGCTCGCAGATACAGGGGGGGGAGTTCTTC
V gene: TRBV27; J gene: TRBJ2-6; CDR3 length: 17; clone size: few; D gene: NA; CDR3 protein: CASSLNGAFPGANVLTF; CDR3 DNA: TGTGCCAGCAGTTTAAATGGGGCGTTTCCTGGGGCCAACGTCCTGACTTTC
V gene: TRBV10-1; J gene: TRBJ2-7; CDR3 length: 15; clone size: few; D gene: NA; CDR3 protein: CASSDFWGSTYEQYF; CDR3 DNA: TGCGCCAGCAGTGACTTCTGGGGTTCTACCTACGAGCAGTACTTC
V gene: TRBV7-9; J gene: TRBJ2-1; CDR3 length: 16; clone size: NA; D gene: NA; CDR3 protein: CACHEPTPSSYNEQFF; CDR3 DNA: TGTGCCTGCCACGAGCCTACCCCGAGCTCCTACAATGAGCAGTTCTTC
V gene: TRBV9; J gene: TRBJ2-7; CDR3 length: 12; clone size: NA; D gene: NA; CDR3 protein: CASSAAFREQYF; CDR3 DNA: TGTGCCAGCAGCGCAGCGTTTAGGGAGCAGTACTTC
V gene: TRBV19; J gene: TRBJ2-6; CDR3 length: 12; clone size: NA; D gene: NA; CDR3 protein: CISSSGANVLTF; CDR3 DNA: TGTATCAGCTCCTCTGGGGCCAACGTCCTGACTTTC
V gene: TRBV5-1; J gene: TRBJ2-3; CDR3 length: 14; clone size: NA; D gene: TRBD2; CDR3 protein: CASSTGLVVDTQYF; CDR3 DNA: TGCGCCAGCAGCACCGGACTAGTCGTAGATACGCAGTATTTT
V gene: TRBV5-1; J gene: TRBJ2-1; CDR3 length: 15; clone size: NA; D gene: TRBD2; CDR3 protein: CASNLAGGHNNEQFF; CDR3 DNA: TGCGCCAGCAATTTAGCGGGGGGGCATAACAATGAGCAGTTCTTC
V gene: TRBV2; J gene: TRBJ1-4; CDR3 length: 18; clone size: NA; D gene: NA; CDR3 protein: CASSEELLGGASNEKLFF; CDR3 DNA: TGTGCCAGCAGTGAAGAGTTGTTGGGGGGCGCGTCTAATGAAAAACTGTTTTTT
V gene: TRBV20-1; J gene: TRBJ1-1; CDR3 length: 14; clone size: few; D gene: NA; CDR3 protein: CSAATGGAETEAFF; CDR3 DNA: TGCAGTGCTGCGACCGGGGGGGCTGAAACTGAAGCTTTCTTT
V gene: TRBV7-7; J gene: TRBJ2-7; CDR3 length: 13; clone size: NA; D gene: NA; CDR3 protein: CASGKDTTYEQYF; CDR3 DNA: TGTGCCAGCGGAAAGGACACAACCTACGAGCAGTACTTC
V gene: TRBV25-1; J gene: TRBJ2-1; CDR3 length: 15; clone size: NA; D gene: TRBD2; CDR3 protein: CASNPGLAGVNEQFF; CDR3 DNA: TGTGCCAGCAACCCGGGACTAGCGGGAGTCAATGAGCAGTTCTTC
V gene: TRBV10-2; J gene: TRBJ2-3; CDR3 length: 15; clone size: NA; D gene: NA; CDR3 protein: CASSDYQSSTDTQYF; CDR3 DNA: TGCGCCAGCAGTGATTACCAATCTAGCACAGATACGCAGTATTTT
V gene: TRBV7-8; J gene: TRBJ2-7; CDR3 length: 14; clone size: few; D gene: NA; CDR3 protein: CASSQRDGECEQYF; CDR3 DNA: TGTGCCAGCAGCCAGAGGGACGGAGAGTGCGAGCAGTACTTC
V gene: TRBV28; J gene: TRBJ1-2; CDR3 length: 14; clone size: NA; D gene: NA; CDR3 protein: CASTPGGTFTGYTF; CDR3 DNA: TGTGCCAGCACCCCAGGAGGGACGTTCACTGGCTACACCTTC
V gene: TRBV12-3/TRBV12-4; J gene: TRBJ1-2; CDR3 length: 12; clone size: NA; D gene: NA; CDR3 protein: CASSMGDYGYTF; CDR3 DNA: TGTGCCAGCAGCATGGGGGACTATGGCTACACCTTC
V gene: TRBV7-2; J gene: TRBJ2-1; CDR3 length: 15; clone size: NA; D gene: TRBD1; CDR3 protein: CASSPRDRMNTEQFF; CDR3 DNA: TGTGCCAGCAGCCCGCGGGACAGGATGAACACTGAGCAGTTCTTC
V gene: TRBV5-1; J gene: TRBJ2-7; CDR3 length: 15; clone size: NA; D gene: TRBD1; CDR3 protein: CASSFETGTGVEQYF; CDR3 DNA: TGCGCCAGCAGCTTTGAGACCGGGACAGGGGTCGAGCAGTACTTC
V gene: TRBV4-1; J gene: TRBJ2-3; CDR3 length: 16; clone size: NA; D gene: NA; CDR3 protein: CASSQDRRGAADTQYF; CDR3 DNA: TGCGCCAGCAGCCAAGATAGACGGGGGGCAGCAGATACGCAGTATTTT
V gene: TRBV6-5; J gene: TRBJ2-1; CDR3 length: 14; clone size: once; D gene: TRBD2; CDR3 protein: CASSSGLARSEQFF; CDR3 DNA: TGTGCCAGCAGTTCGGGACTAGCCCGCAGTGAGCAGTTCTTC
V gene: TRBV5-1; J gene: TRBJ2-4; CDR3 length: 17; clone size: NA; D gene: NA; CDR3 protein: CASSLGVPDRSKNIQYF; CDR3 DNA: TGCGCCAGCAGCTTGGGTGTACCGGACAGATCGAAAAACATTCAGTACTTC
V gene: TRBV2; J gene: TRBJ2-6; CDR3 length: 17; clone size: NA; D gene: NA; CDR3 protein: CASRRRDQLSGANVLTF; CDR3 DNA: TGTGCCAGCAGGAGACGGGACCAACTCTCTGGGGCCAACGTCCTGACTTTC
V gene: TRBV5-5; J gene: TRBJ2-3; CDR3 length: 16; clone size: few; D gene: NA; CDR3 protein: CASSTIPGPRTDTQYF; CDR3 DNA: TGTGCCAGCAGCACCATACCGGGGCCCCGGACAGATACGCAGTATTTT
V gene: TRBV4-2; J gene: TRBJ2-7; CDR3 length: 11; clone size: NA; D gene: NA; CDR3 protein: CAGSSYNEQYF; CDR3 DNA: TGTGCTGGGAGCTCCTACAATGAGCAGTACTTC
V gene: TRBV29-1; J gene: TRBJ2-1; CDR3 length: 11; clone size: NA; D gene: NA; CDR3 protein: CSVIREAGQFF; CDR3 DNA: TGCAGCGTTATCAGGGAGGCAGGGCAGTTCTTC
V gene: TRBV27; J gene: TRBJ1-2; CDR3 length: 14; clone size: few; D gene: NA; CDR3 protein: CASSSLGGNYGYTF; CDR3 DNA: TGTGCCAGCAGTAGTTTGGGGGGTAACTATGGCTACACCTTC